Listed here are 15 T cell receptor beta chains from one sample, sequenced in a study of Ad26.COV2.S vaccination and SARS-CoV-2 variants. Treatment here: about 20 received Ad26.COV2.S at low or high dose, single or two shots; several received placebo; per-sample allocation not given. All samples were drawn on day 63, counting from the first vaccine or placebo injection. The data were produced by immunoSEQ multiplex PCR, yet TCRdb's version contains in-frame clones alone and is incomplete. The sample consists of over 350,000 clones, around nine tenths of them appearing once. The sample was peripheral blood, taken in a trial of Ad26.COV2.S vaccine versus placebo. The receptors derive from a person between 18 and 60 years old who received the Ad26.COV2.S COVID-19 vaccine or a placebo.

The chain recombines TRBV3-1 (or the pseudogene TRBV3-2) with TRBJ1-6; D is undetermined. This CDR3 is built from 13 residues. V was cut by 4 bases and J by 7 bases, with 8 bases left in between. The germline V gene encodes CDR1 LGHDT and CDR2 YNNKEL (reference sequence). In DNA form, the CDR3 reads TGTGCCAGCAGCCTAGGAATGAATTCACCCCTCCACTTT. Translating it yields CASSLGMNSPLHF.

The J gene is TRBJ2-7, the V gene TRBV6-6; D perhaps matches TRBD1 (6 bases). The germline gives CDR1 MNHNY, CDR2 SVGAGI (reference sequence). Trimming left V 0 bases short and J 6 bases short, with 6 bases between. This CDR3 contains 12 residues. The chain's CDR3 is CASSYSGGEQYF. The DNA of the CDR3 is TGTGCCAGCAGTTACTCAGGGGGCGAGCAGTACTTC.

This clone has a handful of counts. An end of the junction does not agree with germline; a read error may underlie this. This chain joins TRBV7-7 and TRBJ2-2; 9 positions agree with TRBD2. Germline V gives CDR1 SSHAT, CDR2 FNYEAQ (reference sequence). The CDR3 is 15 residues long. The CDR3 loop is CASSLAGEGTGELFF. CDR3 nucleotide sequence: TGTGCTAGCAGCTTAGCGGGGGAAGGCACCGGGGAGCTGTTTTTT.

As for this clone: Distinct nucleotide sequences in the sample also encode this CDR3. The chain couples TRBV5-8 to TRBJ1-1; tentatively, D is TRBD1 (6 bases). Trimming pared 4 bases from V and 1 base from J, leaving 8 bases between. CDR3 length: 13 amino acids. Germline V lookup: CDR1 SGHTS, CDR2 YDEGEE. In DNA form, the CDR3 reads TGTGCCAGCAGCCTGGACAGGAACACTGAAGCTTTCTTT. Encoded protein: CASSLDRNTEAFF.

The J gene is TRBJ2-7, the V gene TRBV28; D possibly uses TRBD1 or TRBD2 (5 bases each). CDR3 length: 14 amino acids. The V and J ends lost 2 bases and 7 bases respectively, with 15 bases between them. The germline V gene has CDR1 MDHEN and CDR2 SYDVKM. CDR3 DNA: TGTGCCAGCAGTTTAATAACAGTTTGGGGGGAGCAGTACTTC. Encoded protein: CASSLITVWGEQYF.

This rearrangement joins TRBV3-1 (or the pseudogene TRBV3-2) to TRBJ2-5; D is possibly TRBD1 or TRBD2 (5 bases each). Germline-derived CDR1 and CDR2 are LGHDT and YNNKEL (reference sequence). This CDR3 has 15 residues. Trimming cost V 0 bases and J 5 bases, with 13 bases left between them. The CDR3 here is CASSQDLGTPETQYF. CDR3 DNA sequence: TGTGCCAGCAGCCAAGATCTAGGGACGCCGGAGACCCAGTACTTC.

The rearrangement uses TRBV30 and TRBJ2-7, with 13 bases aligning to TRBD2. The CDR3 extends over 17 amino acids. The V and J ends lost 3 bases and 4 bases, in that order; junction bases with no gene match: 12. The germline CDR1 and CDR2 sequences are GTSNPN and SVGIG (reference sequence). In DNA form, the CDR3 reads TGTGCCTGGAGCGGGACTAGCGGGGACCCAACCTTTTACGAGCAGTACTTC. Translated, it gives CAWSGTSGDPTFYEQYF.

The genes are TRBV6-5 and TRBJ1-6; D is ambiguous. CDR1 MNHEY and CDR2 SVGAGI come from the germline V gene. CDR3 length: 13 residues. Trimming removed 6 bases from V and 14 bases from J, with 17 bases in between. CDR3 bases: TGTGCCAGCAGAGCCCCGCGGGCCTGGACCCTCCACTTT. It translates to CASRAPRAWTLHF.

The rearrangement joins TRBV7-2 to TRBJ1-5; D unclear. The V gene's germline CDR1 is SGHTA and CDR2 FQGNSA. The CDR3 contains 15 residues. Trimming took 4 bases from V and 4 from J, leaving 14 bases between them. CDR3 nucleotide sequence: TGTGCCAGCAGCTCGTCCACGGGCATAAATCAGCCCCAGCATTTT. It encodes CASSSSTGINQPQHF. Variable domain in full (rest from reference TRBV7-2 and TRBJ1-5): GAGVSQSPSNKVTEKGKDVELRCDPISGHTALYWYRQSLGQGLEFLIYFQGNSAPDKSGLPSDRFSAERTGGSVSTLTIQRTQQEDSAVYLCASSSSTGINQPQHFGDGTRLSIL.

The rearrangement joins TRBV10-3 to TRBJ1-1; D is unresolved. With 4 bases removed from V and 0 bases from J, the gap between germline ends came to 6 bases. Germline values: CDR1 ENHRY, CDR2 SYGVKD. The CDR3 sequence is 13 residues long. The CDR3 nucleotides are TGTGCCATCAGTGTTGTTTTGAACACTGAAGCTTTCTTT. This codes for CAISVVLNTEAFF.

The V and J genes are TRBV7-6 and TRBJ2-4; either TRBD1 or TRBD2 may fit D (5 bases each). Trimming cost V 4 bases and J 9 bases, with 22 bases left between them. The CDR3 runs 16 residues. The germline gives CDR1 SGHVS, CDR2 FNYEAQ. DNA for the CDR3: TGTGCCAGCAGCTCCCTTTCGAATAGCTGGGGGAGCATTCAGTACTTC. This codes for CASSSLSNSWGSIQYF.

DNA of the CDR3: TGTGCCAGCAGCAAAACAGGGGGCACTGAAGCTTTCTTT. Its translation is CASSKTGGTEAFF. This chain uses TRBV3-1 (or the pseudogene TRBV3-2) with TRBJ1-1; 8 nucleotides match TRBD1. Germline V gives CDR1 LGHDT, CDR2 YNNKEL (reference sequence). The V and J ends lost 5 bases and 4 bases, in that order; junction bases with no gene match: 3. The CDR3 length is 13 residues.

The chain links TRBV12-3 or TRBV12-4 to TRBJ1-2; TRBD1 matches 9 bases. The V and J ends lost 8 bases and 7 bases, in that order; junction bases with no gene match: 8. CDR3 size: 13 residues. CDR3 loop: CASSRDRAAGYTF. CDR3 DNA sequence: TGTGCCAGCTCGCGGGACAGGGCTGCTGGCTACACCTTC.

The chain has TRBV11-2 and TRBJ2-5, with TRBD1 matching over 10 bases. The V gene's germline CDR1 is SGHAT and CDR2 FQNNGV. The CDR3 is 16 residues long. The junction had 8 bases not matched to a gene; V was cut back by 2 bases and J by 5 bases. Written as DNA, the CDR3 is TGTGCCAGCAGCTTACCCCGGACAGGGGGGTTTGAGACCCAGTACTTC. Translation: CASSLPRTGGFETQYF.

The DNA for the CDR3 is TGTGCCAGCAGTCGAACAGGGGGCACTGAAGCTTTCTTT. Protein sequence: CASSRTGGTEAFF. The chain carries TRBV6-6 and TRBJ1-1; TRBD1 aligns across 8 bases. This CDR3 region has 13 residues. V shed 5 bases, J shed 4 bases, and the junction held 3 bases outside the gene matches. Per germline, CDR1 MNHNY and CDR2 SVGAGI (reference sequence).